Listed below are T cell receptor beta chains from one sample, sequenced in a study of pediatric ulcerative colitis. Data came from immunoSEQ multiplex PCR; TCRdb stores just in-frame clones and leaves some out. Here the sample spans roughly 25,000 clones, roughly 71% being singletons. The specimen was gut tissue. The receptor set was obtained from a boy younger than 18 with severe ulcerative colitis. The CDR3 runs from the conserved cysteine through the conserved F or W. The order of the fields is V gene, CDR3 length, J gene, D gene, clone size, CDR3 protein, CDR3 DNA. The D gene is left open where the match is weak. Some rows have no size entry. The others give once, few or many, or a class for an expanded clone.

>TRBV25-1|16|TRBJ2-6|-|-
CASSDTVVSGANVLTF
TGTGCCAGCAGTGATACAGTAGTCTCTGGGGCCAACGTCCTGACTTTC
>TRBV5-8|13|TRBJ2-5|TRBD2|-
CASSFFSGGTQYF
TGTGCCAGCAGCTTTTTTTCGGGGGGGACCCAGTACTTC
>TRBV5-1|16|TRBJ2-1|TRBD2|-
CASSAGTSASHNEQFF
TGCGCCAGCAGCGCTGGGACTAGCGCCAGTCACAATGAGCAGTTCTTC
>TRBV5-6|13|TRBJ2-1|-|-
CASSLGAVNEQFF
TGTGCCAGCAGCTTGGGTGCAGTCAATGAGCAGTTCTTC
>TRBV19|13|TRBJ1-1|-|-
CASSIDVNAQAFF
TGTGCCAGTAGTATTGATGTAAATGCACAAGCTTTCTTT
>TRBV5-4|16|TRBJ2-7|TRBD2|few
CASRFPSGMCSYEQYF
TGTGCCAGCAGATTCCCTAGCGGGATGTGCTCCTACGAGCAGTACTTC
>TRBV2|17|TRBJ2-1|-|-
CAGEGLSGTPSGNEQFF
TGTGCCGGGGAAGGGTTGTCCGGGACTCCCTCGGGCAATGAGCAGTTCTTC
>TRBV11-3|15|TRBJ2-5|-|-
CASSSPLKFQETQYF
TGTGCCAGCAGCTCCCCACTGAAGTTCCAAGAGACCCAGTACTTC
>TRBV19|19|TRBJ2-4|-|-
CASSIDLGVSLRAKNIQYF
TGTGCCAGTAGTATAGATCTTGGGGTTAGCCTTCGGGCCAAAAACATTCAGTACTTC
>TRBV2|14|TRBJ1-1|-|-
CASSETGMNTEAFF
TGTGCCAGCAGTGAAACGGGGATGAACACTGAAGCTTTCTTT
>TRBV9|14|TRBJ2-7|TRBD2|few
CASSVVAGSHEQYF
TGTGCCAGCAGCGTTGTAGCGGGGAGCCACGAGCAGTACTTC
>TRBV2|13|TRBJ1-2|-|-
CASRRGPGPGYTF
TGTGCCAGCAGACGGGGTCCCGGGCCTGGCTACACCTTC
>TRBV7-2|13|TRBJ1-4|-|-
CASSPGPSEKLFF
TGTGCCAGCAGCCCCGGACCGTCTGAAAAACTGTTTTTT
>TRBV6-6|14|TRBJ1-5|-|few
CASSYPRLEQPQHF
TGTGCCAGCAGTTACCCGAGGCTAGAGCAGCCCCAGCATTTT
>TRBV7-2|14|TRBJ1-1|TRBD1|-
CASRQGSPNTEAFF
TGTGCCAGCAGACAGGGGTCGCCGAACACTGAAGCTTTCTTT
>TRBV18|13|TRBJ1-2|TRBD1|-
CASSPDRNYGYTF
TGTGCCAGCTCACCGGACAGGAACTATGGCTACACCTTC
>TRBV6-5|14|TRBJ2-3|-|-
CASSFEPEGDTQYF
TGTGCCAGCAGTTTCGAGCCCGAAGGAGATACGCAGTATTTT
>TRBV7-9|11|TRBJ2-1|-|few
CASSLGTEQFF
TGTGCCAGCAGCTTAGGGACCGAGCAGTTCTTC
>TRBV15|17|TRBJ2-5|TRBD2|-
CATSRPVGEGVRETQYF
TGTGCCACCAGCAGGCCGGTTGGGGAGGGCGTGCGAGAGACCCAGTACTTC
>TRBV18|15|TRBJ1-2|-|-
CASSPQRAGTRGYTF
TGTGCCAGCTCACCACAGAGAGCCGGGACGAGGGGCTACACCTTC
>TRBV21-1|15|TRBJ2-2|-|-
CASTQRGSNTGELFF
TGTGCCAGCACACAACGGGGGAGCAACACCGGGGAGCTGTTTTTT
>TRBV5-4|15|TRBJ1-1|-|-
CASSWGGQVNTEAFF
TGTGCCAGCAGCTGGGGGGGACAAGTGAACACTGAAGCTTTCTTT
>TRBV5-1|14|TRBJ2-5|-|-
CASSLPGNQETQYF
TGCGCCAGCAGCTTGCCCGGGAACCAAGAGACCCAGTACTTC
>TRBV14|13|TRBJ2-1|-|-
CASSLGLHNEQFF
TGTGCCAGCAGCCTCGGACTGCACAATGAGCAGTTCTTC
>TRBV7-9|11|TRBJ1-5|-|-
CASSKNQPQHF
TGTGCCAGCAGCAAAAATCAGCCCCAGCATTTT
>TRBV6-1|15|TRBJ2-3|TRBD1|-
CASSEPGQGADTQYF
TGTGCCAGCAGCGAACCGGGACAGGGGGCAGATACGCAGTATTTT
>TRBV28|13|TRBJ1-2|TRBD1|-
CASRPGQHYGYTF
TGTGCCAGCCGCCCGGGACAGCACTATGGCTACACCTTC
>TRBV29-1|10|TRBJ1-1|-|-
CSVSVTEAFF
TGCAGCGTTTCGGTCACTGAAGCTTTCTTT
>TRBV7-4|17|TRBJ2-1|TRBD2|once
CASSPEPSGSLYNEQFF
TGTGCCAGCAGTCCTGAACCTAGCGGGAGTCTCTACAATGAGCAGTTCTTC
>TRBV4-2|16|TRBJ2-4|-|-
CASSQAELSAKNIQYF
TGTGCCAGCAGCCAAGCGGAGCTATCCGCCAAAAACATTCAGTACTTC
>TRBV19|15|TRBJ2-1|TRBD2|-
CASSTGLAGYNEQFF
TGTGCCAGTAGTACGGGACTAGCGGGTTACAATGAGCAGTTCTTC
>TRBV5-4|16|TRBJ1-1|-|-
CASSETRRTENTEAFF
TGTGCCAGCAGCGAGACACGGCGGACAGAAAACACTGAAGCTTTCTTT
>TRBV18|14|TRBJ2-2|TRBD2|-
CASSQAGDTGELFF
TGTGCCAGCTCACAAGCGGGAGACACCGGGGAGCTGTTTTTT
>TRBV5-1|15|TRBJ2-7|TRBD1|-
CASSLGQGVAYEQYF
TGCGCCAGCAGCTTGGGACAGGGGGTTGCCTACGAGCAGTACTTC
>TRBV6-5|15|TRBJ1-3|TRBD1|few
CASRSGTGLMNTIYF
TGTGCCAGCAGGTCCGGGACAGGGCTGATGAACACCATATATTTT
>TRBV14|15|TRBJ2-7|TRBD1|-
CASSRGQGFDYEQYF
TGTGCCAGCAGCCGAGGACAGGGGTTTGACTACGAGCAGTACTTC
>TRBV30|14|TRBJ1-5|-|few
CAWTGGEGNQPQHF
TGTGCCTGGACAGGCGGGGAGGGCAATCAGCCCCAGCATTTT
>TRBV13|19|TRBJ2-1|TRBD2|-
CASSSTPGGTSGTPDEQFF
TGTGCCAGCAGCTCCACCCCAGGGGGGACTAGCGGGACGCCAGATGAGCAGTTCTTC
>TRBV30|12|TRBJ2-7|TRBD1|-
CAWGKDRGEQYF
TGTGCCTGGGGAAAGGACAGGGGCGAGCAGTACTTC
>TRBV21-1|14|TRBJ1-1|-|-
CASSKNGGRTEAFF
TGTGCCAGCAGCAAAAACGGGGGGAGGACTGAAGCTTTCTTT
>TRBV6-1|15|TRBJ2-7|-|-
CASSTLAATSYEQYF
TGTGCCAGCAGTACACTAGCCGCCACCTCCTACGAGCAGTACTTC
>TRBV27|13|TRBJ2-7|TRBD2|-
CASSPGLAFEQYF
TGTGCCAGCAGCCCGGGACTAGCTTTCGAGCAGTACTTC
>TRBV5-8|16|TRBJ1-5|TRBD1|-
CASSGRDRGTSQPQHF
TGTGCCAGCAGCGGCAGGGACAGGGGGACGTCTCAGCCCCAGCATTTT